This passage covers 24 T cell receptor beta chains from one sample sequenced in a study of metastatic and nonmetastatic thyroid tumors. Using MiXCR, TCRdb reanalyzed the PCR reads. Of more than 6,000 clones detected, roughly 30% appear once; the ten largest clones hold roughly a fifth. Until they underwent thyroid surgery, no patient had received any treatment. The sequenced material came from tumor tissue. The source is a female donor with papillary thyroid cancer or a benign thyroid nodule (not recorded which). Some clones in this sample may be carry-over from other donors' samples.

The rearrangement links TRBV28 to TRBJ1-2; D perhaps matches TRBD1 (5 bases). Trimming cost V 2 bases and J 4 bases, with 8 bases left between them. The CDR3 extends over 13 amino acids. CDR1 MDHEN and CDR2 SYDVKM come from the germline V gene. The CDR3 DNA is TGTGCCAGCAGTTTAGGGGCTACCTATGGCTACACCTTC. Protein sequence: CASSLGATYGYTF.

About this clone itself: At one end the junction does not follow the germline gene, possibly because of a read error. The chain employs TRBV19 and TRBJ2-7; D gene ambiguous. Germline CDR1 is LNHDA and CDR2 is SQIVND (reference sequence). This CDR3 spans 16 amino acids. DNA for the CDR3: TGTGCCAGTAGTATTACATGGCGGAAAAGCTCCTATGAGCAGTACTTC. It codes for CASSITWRKSSYEQYF. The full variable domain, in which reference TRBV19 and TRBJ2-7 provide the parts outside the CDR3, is DGGITQSPKYLFRKEGQNVTLSCEQNLNHDAMYWYRQDPGQGLRLIYYSQIVNDFQKGDIAEGYSVSREKKESFPLTVTSAQKNPTAFYLCASSITWRKSSYEQYFGPGTRLTVT.

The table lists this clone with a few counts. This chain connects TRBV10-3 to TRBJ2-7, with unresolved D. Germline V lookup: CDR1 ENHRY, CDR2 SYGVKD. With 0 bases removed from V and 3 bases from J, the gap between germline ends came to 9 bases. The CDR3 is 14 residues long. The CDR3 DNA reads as TGTGCCATCAGTGAGTCGCTGGATAACTACGAGCAGTACTTC. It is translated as CAISESLDNYEQYF.

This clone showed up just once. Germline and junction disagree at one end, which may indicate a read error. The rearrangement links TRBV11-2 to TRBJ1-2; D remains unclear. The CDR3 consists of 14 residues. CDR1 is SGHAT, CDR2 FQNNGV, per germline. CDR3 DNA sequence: TGTGCCAGCAGCTTAGCTTTGGACCGCTATGGTTACACCTTC. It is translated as CASSLALDRYGYTF.

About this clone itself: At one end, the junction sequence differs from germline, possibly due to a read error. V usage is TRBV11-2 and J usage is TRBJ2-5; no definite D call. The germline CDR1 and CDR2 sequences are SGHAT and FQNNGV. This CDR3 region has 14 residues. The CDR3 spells CANSSEWREETQYF. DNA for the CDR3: TGTGCCAACAGCTCAGAATGGAGAGAAGAGACCCAGTACTTC.

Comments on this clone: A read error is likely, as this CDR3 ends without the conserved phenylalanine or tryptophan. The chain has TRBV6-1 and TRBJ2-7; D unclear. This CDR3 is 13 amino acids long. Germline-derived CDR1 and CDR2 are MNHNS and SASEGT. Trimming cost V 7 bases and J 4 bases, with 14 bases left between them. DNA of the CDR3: TGTGCCAGCACGTCGCTCTGGGGTTACGAGCAGTACCTC. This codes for CASTSLWGYEQYL.

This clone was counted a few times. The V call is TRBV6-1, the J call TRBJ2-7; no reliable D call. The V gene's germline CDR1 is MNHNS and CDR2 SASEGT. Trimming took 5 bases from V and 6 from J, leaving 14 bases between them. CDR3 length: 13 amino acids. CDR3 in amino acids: CASSSASSPEQYF. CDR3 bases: TGTGCCAGCAGTTCCGCGTCTAGTCCCGAGCAGTACTTC.

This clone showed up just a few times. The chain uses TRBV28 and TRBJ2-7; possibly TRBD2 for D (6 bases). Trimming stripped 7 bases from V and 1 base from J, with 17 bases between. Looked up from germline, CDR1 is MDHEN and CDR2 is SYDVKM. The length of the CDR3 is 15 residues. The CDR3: CASTPSRDSSYEQYF. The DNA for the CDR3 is TGTGCCAGCACCCCTTCCCGGGACTCATCCTACGAGCAGTACTTC.

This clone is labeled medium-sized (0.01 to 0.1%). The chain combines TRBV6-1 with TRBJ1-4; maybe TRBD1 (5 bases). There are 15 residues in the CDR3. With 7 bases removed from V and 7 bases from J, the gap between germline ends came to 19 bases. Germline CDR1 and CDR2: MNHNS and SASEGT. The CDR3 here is CASTQGLRRGEKLFF. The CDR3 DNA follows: TGTGCCAGCACTCAGGGACTGCGCAGAGGTGAAAAACTGTTTTTT.

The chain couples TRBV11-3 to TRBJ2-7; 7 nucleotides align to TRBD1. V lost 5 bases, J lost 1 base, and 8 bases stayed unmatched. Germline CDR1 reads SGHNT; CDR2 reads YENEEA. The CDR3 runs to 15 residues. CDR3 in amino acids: CASSVSRQGSYEQYF. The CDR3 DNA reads TGTGCCAGCAGCGTATCCCGACAGGGTTCCTACGAGCAGTACTTC.

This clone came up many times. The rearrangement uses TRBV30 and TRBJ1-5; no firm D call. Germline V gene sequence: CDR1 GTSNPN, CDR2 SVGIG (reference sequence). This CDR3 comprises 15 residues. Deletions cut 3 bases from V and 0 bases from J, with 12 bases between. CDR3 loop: CAWSLDTLSNQPQHF. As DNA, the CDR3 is TGTGCCTGGAGCCTAGACACCCTTAGCAATCAGCCCCAGCATTTT.

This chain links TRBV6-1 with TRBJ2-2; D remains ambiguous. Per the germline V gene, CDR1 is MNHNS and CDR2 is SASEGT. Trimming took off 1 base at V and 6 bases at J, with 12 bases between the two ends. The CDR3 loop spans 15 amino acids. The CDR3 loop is CASSEGHRESGELFF. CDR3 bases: TGTGCCAGCAGTGAAGGACATAGGGAATCCGGGGAGCTGTTTTTT.

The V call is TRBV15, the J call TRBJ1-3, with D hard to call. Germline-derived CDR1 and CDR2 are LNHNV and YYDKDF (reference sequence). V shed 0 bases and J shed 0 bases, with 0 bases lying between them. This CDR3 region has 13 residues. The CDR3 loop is CATSRDSGNTIYF. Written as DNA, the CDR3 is TGTGCCACCAGCAGAGACTCTGGAAACACCATATATTTT.

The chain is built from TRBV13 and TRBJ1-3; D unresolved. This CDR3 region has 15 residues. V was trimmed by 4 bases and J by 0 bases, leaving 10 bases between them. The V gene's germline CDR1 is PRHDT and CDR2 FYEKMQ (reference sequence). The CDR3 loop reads CASSSSPGSGNTIYF. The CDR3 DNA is TGTGCCAGCAGCTCGTCACCCGGCTCTGGAAACACCATATATTTT. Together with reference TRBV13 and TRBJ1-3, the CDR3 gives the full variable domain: AAGVIQSPRHLIKEKRETATLKCYPIPRHDTVYWYQQGPGQDPQFLISFYEKMQSDKGSIPDRFSAQQFSDYHSELNMSSLELGDSALYFCASSSSPGSGNTIYFGEGSWLTVV.

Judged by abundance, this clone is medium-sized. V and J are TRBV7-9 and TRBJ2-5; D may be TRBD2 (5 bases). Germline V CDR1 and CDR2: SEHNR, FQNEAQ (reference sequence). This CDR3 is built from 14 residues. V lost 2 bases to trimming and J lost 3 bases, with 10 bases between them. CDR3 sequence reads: CASSLSGSKETQYF. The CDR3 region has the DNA TGTGCCAGCAGCTTATCGGGATCGAAAGAGACCCAGTACTTC.

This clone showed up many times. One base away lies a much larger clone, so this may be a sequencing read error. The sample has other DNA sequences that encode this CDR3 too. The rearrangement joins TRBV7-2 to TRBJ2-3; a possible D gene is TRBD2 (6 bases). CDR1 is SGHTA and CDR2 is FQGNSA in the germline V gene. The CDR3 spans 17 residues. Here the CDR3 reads CASSLGRVGRGTDTQYF. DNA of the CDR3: TGCGCCAGCAGCTTAGGAAGGGTCGGGAGAGGGACAGATACGCAGTATTTT. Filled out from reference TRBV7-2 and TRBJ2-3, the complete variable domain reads GAGVSQSPSNKVTEKGKDVELRCDPISGHTALYWYRQSLGQGLEFLIYFQGNSAPDKSGLPSDRFSAERTGGSVSTLTIQRTQQEDSAVYLCASSLGRVGRGTDTQYFGPGTRLTVL.

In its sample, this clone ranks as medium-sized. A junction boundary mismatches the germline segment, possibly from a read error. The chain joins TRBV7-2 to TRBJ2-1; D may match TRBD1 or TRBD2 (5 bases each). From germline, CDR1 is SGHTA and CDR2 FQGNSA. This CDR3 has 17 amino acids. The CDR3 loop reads CASSLASGQGFYNQQFF. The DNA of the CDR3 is TGTGCCAGCAGCTTAGCCTCGGGGCAGGGTTTTTACAATCAGCAGTTCTTC. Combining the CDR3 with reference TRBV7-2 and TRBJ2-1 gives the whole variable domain GAGVSQSPSNKVTEKGKDVELRCDPISGHTALYWYRQSLGQGLEFLIYFQGNSAPDKSGLPSDRFSAERTGGSVSTLTIQRTQQEDSAVYLCASSLASGQGFYNQQFFGPGTRLTVL.

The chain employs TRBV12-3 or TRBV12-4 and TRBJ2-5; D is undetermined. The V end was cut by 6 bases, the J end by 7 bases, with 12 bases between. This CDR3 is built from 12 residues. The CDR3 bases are TGTGCCAGCAGCACAGACTCAGTGACCCAGTACTTC. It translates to CASSTDSVTQYF.

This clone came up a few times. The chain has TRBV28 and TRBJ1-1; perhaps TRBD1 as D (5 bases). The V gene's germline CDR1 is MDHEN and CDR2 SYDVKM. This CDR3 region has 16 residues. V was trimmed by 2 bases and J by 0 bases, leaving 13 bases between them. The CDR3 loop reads CASSLRNAGVNTEAFF. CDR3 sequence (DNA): TGTGCCAGCAGTTTACGGAATGCGGGGGTGAACACTGAAGCTTTCTTT.

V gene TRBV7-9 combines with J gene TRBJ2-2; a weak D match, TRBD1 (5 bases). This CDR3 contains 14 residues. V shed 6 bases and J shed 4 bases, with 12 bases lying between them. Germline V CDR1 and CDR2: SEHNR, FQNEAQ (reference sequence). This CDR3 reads CASRNTGSTGELFF. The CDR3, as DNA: TGTGCCAGCAGGAATACAGGCAGCACCGGGGAGCTGTTTTTT. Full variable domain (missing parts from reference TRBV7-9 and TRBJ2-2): DTGVSQNPRHKITKRGQNVTFRCDPISEHNRLYWYRQTLGQGPEFLTYFQNEAQLEKSRLLSDRFSAERPKGSFSTLEIQRTEQGDSAMYLCASRNTGSTGELFFGEGSRLTVL.

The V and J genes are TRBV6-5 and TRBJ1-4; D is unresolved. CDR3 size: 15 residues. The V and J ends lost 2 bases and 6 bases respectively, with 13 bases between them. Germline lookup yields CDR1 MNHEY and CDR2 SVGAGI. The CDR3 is CASSYGQLRDEKLFF. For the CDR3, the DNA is TGTGCCAGCAGTTACGGGCAGCTTCGGGATGAAAAACTGTTTTTT.

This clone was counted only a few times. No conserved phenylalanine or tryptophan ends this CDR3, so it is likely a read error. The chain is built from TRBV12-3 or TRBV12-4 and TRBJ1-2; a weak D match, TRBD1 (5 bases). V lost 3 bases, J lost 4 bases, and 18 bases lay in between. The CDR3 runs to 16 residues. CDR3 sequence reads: CASSLGGHRRGYGYTL. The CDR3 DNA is TGTGCCAGCAGTTTGGGCGGCCACAGGAGGGGCTATGGCTACACCCTC.

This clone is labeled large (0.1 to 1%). The CDR3 region has the DNA TGCAGTGCTCCCGGGAAGGGTTATATGGATGAGCAGTTCTTC. As protein: CSAPGKGYMDEQFF. The V and J genes are TRBV20-1 and TRBJ2-1, with D possibly being TRBD2 (5 bases). The CDR3 is 14 residues long. Looked up from germline, CDR1 is DFQATT and CDR2 is SNEGSKA (reference sequence). V was cut by 5 bases and J by 8 bases, with 19 bases left in between.

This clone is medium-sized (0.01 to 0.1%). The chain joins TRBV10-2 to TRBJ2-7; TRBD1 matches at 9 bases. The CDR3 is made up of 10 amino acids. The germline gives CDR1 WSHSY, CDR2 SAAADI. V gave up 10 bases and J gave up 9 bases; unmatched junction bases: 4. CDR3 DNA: TGCGCCACGGGACAGGGCGCGCAGTACTTC. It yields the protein CATGQGAQYF.